This note documents a single T cell receptor (beta chain) sequence. Its target is not known. TCRdb reprocessed the 5' RACE reads with MiXCR, giving one entry per CDR3 protein. Of about 470,000 distinct CDR3 sequences in the sample, 20% to 30% were seen once. These data come from a study of T-cell memory formation after mild COVID-19. Overall study: Clusters were largely donor specific.

Trimming removed 9 bases at V and 2 bases at J, with 18 bases between. Germline V lookup: CDR1 LNHDA, CDR2 SQIVND (reference sequence). The CDR3 consists of 15 residues. Study conclusions and caveats: While clones contracting from day 15 to 85 were balanced between CD4 and CD8, later expanders leaned CD4+. Among CD4+ contracting clones, most were CM and EM, and CD8+ ones EMRA. Certain responding clones were present in pre-infection memory, suggesting participation of cross-reactive memory.

This rearrangement joins TRBV19 to TRBJ2-3, with a possible D match to TRBD2 (7 bases). The receptor was isolated from an adult woman who had mild COVID-19 (a few samples of this study predate the infection). Cell type and time point are not known. The specimen was PBMCs or a T cell subset sorted from them (not recorded which). CDR3 sequence (DNA): TGTGCCAGCGAACCTGGGGGGGCCAACACAGATACGCAGTATTTT. This translates into CASEPGGANTDTQYF.